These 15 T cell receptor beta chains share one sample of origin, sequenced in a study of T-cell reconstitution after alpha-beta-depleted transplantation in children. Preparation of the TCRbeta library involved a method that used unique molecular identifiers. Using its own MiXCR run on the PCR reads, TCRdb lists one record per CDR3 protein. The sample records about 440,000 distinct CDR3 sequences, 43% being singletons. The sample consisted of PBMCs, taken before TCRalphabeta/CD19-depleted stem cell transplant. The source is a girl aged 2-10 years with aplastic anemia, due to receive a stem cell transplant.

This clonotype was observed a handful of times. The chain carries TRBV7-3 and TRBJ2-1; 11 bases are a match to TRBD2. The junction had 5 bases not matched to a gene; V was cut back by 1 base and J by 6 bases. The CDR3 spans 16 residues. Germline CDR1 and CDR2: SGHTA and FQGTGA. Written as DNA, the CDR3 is TGTGCCAGCAGCTTAAGCGCTAGCGGGAGGTCCAATGAGCAGTTCTTC. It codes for CASSLSASGRSNEQFF.

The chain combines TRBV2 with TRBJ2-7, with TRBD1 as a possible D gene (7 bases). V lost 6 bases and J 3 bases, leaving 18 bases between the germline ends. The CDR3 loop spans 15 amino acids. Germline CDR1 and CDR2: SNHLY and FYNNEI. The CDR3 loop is CASRFGAGGNYEQYF. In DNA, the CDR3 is TGTGCCAGCAGGTTCGGAGCAGGGGGGAACTACGAGCAGTACTTC.

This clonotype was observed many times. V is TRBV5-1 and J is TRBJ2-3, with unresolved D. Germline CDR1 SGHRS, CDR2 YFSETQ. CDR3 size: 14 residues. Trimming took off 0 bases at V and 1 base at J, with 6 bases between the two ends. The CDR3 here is CASSLAGRTDTQYF. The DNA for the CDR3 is TGCGCCAGCAGCTTGGCCGGCCGCACAGATACGCAGTATTTT.

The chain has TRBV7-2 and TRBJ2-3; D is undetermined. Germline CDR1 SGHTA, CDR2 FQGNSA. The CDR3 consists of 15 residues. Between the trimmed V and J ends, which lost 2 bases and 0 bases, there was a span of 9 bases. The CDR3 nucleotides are TGTGCCAGCAGCTTAACATATACTAGCACAGATACGCAGTATTTT. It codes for CASSLTYTSTDTQYF.

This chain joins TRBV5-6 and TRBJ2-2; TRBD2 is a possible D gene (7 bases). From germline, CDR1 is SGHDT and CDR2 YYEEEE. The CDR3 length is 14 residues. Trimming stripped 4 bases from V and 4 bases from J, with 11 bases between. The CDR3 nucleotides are TGTGCCAGCAGCCCGGGGGGCAGCACCGGGGAGCTGTTTTTT. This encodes CASSPGGSTGELFF. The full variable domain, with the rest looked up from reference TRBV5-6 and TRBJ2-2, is DAGVTQSPTHLIKTRGQQVTLRCSPKSGHDTVSWYQQALGQGPQFIFQYYEEEERQRGNFPDRFSGHQFPNYSSELNVNALLLGDSALYLCASSPGGSTGELFFGEGSRLTVL.

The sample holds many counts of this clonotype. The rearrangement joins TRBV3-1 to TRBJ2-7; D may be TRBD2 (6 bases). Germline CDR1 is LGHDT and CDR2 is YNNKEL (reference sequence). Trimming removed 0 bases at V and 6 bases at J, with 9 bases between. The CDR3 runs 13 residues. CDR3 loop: CASSQDRRGEQYF. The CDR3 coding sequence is TGTGCCAGCAGCCAAGATCGGAGGGGCGAGCAGTACTTC.

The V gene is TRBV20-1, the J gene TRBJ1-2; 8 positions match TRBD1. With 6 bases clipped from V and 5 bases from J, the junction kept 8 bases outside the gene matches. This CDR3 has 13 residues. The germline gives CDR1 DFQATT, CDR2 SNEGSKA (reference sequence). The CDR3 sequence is CSAQTTGGYGYTF. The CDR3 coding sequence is TGCAGTGCCCAGACCACAGGGGGATATGGCTACACCTTC.

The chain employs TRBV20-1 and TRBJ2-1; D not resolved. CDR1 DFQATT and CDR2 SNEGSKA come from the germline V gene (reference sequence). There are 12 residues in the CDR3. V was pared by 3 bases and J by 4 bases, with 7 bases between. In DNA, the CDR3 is TGCAGTGCTAGTACCCGTTACAATGAGCAGTTCTTC. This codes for CSASTRYNEQFF.

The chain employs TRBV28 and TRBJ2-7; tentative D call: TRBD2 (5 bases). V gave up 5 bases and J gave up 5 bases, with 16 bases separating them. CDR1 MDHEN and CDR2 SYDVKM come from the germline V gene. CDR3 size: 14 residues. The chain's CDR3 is CASSLRGRNNEQYF. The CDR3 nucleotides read TGTGCCAGCAGTCTCCGCGGGCGGAACAACGAGCAGTACTTC.

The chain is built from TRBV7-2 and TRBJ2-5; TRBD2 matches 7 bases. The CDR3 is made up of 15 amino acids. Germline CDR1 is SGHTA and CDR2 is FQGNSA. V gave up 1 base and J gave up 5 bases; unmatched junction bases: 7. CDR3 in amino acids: CASSLEGTIRETQYF. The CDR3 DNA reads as TGTGCCAGCAGCTTAGAAGGGACTATAAGGGAGACCCAGTACTTC.

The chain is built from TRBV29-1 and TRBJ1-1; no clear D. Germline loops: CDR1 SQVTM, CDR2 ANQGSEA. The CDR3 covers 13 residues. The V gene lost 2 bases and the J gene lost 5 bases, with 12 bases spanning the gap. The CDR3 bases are TGCAGCGTTGAACGGATTTACCGGACTGAAGCTTTCTTT. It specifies CSVERIYRTEAFF.

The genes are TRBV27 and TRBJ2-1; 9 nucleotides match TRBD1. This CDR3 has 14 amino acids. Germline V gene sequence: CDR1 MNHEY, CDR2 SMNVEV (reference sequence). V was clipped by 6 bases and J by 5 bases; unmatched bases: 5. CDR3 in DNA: TGTGCCAGCAGCGTGGACAGGGGTAACAATGAGCAGTTCTTC. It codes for CASSVDRGNNEQFF.

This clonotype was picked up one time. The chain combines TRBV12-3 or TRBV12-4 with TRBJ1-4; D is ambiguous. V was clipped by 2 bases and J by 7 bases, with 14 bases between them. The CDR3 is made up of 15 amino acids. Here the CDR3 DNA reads TGTGCCAGCAGTTTACTGGGTCCGGAACTTGAAAAACTGTTTTTT. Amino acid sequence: CASSLLGPELEKLFF.

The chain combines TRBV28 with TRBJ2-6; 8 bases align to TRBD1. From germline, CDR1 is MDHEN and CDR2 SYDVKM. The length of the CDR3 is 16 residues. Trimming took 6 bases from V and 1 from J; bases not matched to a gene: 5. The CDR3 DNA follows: TGTGCCAGCAGCCCCACAGGGGGGTCTGGGGCCAACGTCCTGACTTTC. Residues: CASSPTGGSGANVLTF.

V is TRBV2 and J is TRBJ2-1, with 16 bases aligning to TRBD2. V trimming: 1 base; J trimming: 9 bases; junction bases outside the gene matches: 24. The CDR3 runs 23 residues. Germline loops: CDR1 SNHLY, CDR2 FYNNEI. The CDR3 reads CASSEGAGSGTSGRAVNWGEQFF. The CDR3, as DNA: TGTGCCAGCAGTGAAGGGGCAGGGTCCGGGACTAGCGGGAGGGCGGTTAATTGGGGTGAGCAGTTCTTC.